This section outlines one T cell receptor beta chain sequence together with its context. This specimen comes from a study of blood T cell repertoires in COVID-19. About the study: Samples of COVID-19 (acute and convalescent) were obtained from the United States, Italy and Spain. In each case, the material was cDNA or gDNA derived from T cells, B-cell-depleted T cells, or PBMCs.

Original processing methods: Estimated nucleated cell counts came from reference gene primer amplification. Clones were read by immunoSEQ multiplex PCR, and TCRdb kept only the in-frame ones, dropping some. V, J and clone size are those of that table, while D and trimming were read from the DNA. The data show approximately 140,000 clones, roughly 85% seen once. Between the trimmed V and J ends, which lost 8 bases and 8 bases, there was a span of 18 bases. Germline loops: CDR1 LNHDA, CDR2 SQIVND (reference sequence). The CDR3 consists of 14 residues. The sequenced material came from peripheral blood. This receptor was taken from a man aged 65-85 years with acute or convalescent COVID-19. The V gene is TRBV19, the J gene TRBJ2-2; D is perhaps TRBD1 (6 bases). In DNA, the CDR3 is TGTGCCAGTGGGGAGTGGGGGCTTGGAGGGGAGCTGTTTTTT. Its translation: CASGEWGLGGELFF.